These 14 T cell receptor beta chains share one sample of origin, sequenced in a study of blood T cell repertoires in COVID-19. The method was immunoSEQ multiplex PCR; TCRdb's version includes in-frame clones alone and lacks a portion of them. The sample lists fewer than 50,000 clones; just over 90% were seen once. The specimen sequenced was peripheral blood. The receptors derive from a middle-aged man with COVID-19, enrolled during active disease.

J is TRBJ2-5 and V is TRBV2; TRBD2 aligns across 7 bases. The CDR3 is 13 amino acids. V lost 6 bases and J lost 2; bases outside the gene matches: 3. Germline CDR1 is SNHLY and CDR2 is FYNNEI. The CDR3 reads CASRYSGQETQYF. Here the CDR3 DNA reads TGTGCCAGCAGATATAGCGGGCAAGAGACCCAGTACTTC.

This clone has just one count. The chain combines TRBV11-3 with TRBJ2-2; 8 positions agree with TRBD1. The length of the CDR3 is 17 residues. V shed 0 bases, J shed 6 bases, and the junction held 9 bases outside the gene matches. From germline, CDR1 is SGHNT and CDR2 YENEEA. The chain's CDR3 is CASSLDFRQGAAGELFF. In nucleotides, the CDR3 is TGTGCCAGCAGCTTAGACTTTCGGCAGGGGGCGGCCGGGGAGCTGTTTTTT.

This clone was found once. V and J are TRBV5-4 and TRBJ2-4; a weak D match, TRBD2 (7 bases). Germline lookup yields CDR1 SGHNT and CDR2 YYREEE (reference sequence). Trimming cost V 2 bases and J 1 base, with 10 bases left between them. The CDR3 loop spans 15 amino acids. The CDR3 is CASSLGGEAKNIQYF. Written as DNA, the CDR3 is TGTGCCAGCAGCTTAGGGGGGGAGGCCAAAAACATTCAGTACTTC. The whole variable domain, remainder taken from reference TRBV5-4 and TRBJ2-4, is ETGVTQSPTHLIKTRGQQVTLRCSSQSGHNTVSWYQQALGQGPQFIFQYYREEENGRGNFPPRFSGLQFPNYSSELNVNALELDDSALYLCASSLGGEAKNIQYFGAGTRLSVL.

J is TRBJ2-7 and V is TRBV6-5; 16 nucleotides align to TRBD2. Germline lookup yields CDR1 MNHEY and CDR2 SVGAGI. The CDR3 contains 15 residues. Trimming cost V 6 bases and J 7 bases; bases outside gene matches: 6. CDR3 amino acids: CASRGLAGGPEEQYF. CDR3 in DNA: TGTGCCAGCAGGGGACTAGCGGGAGGGCCGGAAGAGCAGTACTTC.

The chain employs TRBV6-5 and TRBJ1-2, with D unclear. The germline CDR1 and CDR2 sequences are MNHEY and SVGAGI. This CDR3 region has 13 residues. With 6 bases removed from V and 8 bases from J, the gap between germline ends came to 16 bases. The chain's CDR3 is CASRVPGSDGYTF. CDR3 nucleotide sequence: TGTGCCAGCAGGGTGCCCGGGAGTGACGGCTACACCTTC.

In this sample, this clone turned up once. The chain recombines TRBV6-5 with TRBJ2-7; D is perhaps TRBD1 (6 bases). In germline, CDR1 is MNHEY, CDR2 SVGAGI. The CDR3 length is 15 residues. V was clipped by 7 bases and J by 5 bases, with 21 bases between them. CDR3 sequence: CASTSRGGWVDEQYF. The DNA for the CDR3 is TGTGCCAGCACCTCCCGAGGGGGATGGGTGGACGAGCAGTACTTC.

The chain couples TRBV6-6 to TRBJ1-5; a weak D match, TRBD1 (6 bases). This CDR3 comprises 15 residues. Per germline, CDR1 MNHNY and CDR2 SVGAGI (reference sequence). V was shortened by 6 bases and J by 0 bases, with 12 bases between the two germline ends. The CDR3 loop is CASSSGHLSNQPQHF. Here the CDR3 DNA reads TGTGCCAGCAGCTCGGGACACCTTAGCAATCAGCCCCAGCATTTT.

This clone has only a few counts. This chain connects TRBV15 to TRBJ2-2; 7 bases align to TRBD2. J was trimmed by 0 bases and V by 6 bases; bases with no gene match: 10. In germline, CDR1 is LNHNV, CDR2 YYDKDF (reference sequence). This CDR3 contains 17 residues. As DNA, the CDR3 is TGTGCCACCAGAAACTTAGGACTAGAGCCGAACACCGGGGAGCTGTTTTTT. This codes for CATRNLGLEPNTGELFF.

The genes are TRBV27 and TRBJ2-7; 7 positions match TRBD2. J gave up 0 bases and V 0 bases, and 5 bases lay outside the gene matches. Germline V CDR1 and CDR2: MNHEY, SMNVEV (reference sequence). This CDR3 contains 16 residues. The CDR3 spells CASSLSSGVISYEQYF. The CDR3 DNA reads TGTGCCAGCAGTTTATCGAGCGGGGTGATCTCCTACGAGCAGTACTTC.

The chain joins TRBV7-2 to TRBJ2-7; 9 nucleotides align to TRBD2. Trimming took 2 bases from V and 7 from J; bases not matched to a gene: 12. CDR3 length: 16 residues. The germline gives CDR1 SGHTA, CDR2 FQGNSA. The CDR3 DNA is TGTGCCAGCAGCTTATGGTCCGGCGGGAGGGCCGGAGAGCAGTACTTC. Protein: CASSLWSGGRAGEQYF.

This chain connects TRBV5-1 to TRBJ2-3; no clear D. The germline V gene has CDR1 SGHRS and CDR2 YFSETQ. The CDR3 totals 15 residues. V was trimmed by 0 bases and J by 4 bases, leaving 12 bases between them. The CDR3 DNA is TGCGCCAGCAGCTTGGTTGTAAAGGAGCCAGATACGCAGTATTTT. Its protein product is CASSLVVKEPDTQYF.

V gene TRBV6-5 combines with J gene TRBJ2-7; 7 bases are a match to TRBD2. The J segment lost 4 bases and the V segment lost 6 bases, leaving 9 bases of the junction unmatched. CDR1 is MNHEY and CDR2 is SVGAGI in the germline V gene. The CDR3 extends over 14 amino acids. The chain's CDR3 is CASSRTILAYEQYF. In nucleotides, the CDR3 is TGTGCCAGCAGCCGGACTATACTAGCGTACGAGCAGTACTTC.

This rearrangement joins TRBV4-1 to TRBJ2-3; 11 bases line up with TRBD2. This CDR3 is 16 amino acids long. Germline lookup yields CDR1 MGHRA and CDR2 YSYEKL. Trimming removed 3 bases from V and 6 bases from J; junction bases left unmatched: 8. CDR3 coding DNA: TGCGCCAGCAGCCAGCCCACTAGCGGGAGTTCCGATACGCAGTATTTT. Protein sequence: CASSQPTSGSSDTQYF.

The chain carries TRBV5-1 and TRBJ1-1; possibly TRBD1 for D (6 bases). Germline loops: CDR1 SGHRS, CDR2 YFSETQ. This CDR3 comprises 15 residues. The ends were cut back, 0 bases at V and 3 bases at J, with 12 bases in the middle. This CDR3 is CASSLGPGADTEAFF. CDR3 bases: TGCGCCAGCAGCTTGGGGCCAGGGGCGGACACTGAAGCTTTCTTT. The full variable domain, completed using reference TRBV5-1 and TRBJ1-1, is KAGVTQTPRYLIKTRGQQVTLSCSPISGHRSVSWYQQTPGQGLQFLFEYFSETQRNKGNFPGRFSGRQFSNSRSEMNVSTLELGDSALYLCASSLGPGADTEAFFGQGTRLTVV.